These 31 T cell receptor beta chains came from one sample sequenced in a study of T cell changes during pregnancy in multiple sclerosis. TCRdb keeps only in-frame clones here, not all; method: immunoSEQ multiplex PCR. This sample has 30,000 to 50,000 clones, with 90% found just once. This specimen was CD4+ T cells from peripheral blood mononuclear cells, taken in the first trimester of pregnancy. These receptor sequences come from a female donor in good health, enrolled as a control in a pregnancy study.

This clone occurred once. The rearrangement joins TRBV7-8 to TRBJ2-3; no clear D. The CDR3 sequence is 14 residues long. Germline-derived CDR1 and CDR2 are SGHVS and FQNEAQ. V lost 1 base and J 0 bases, leaving 5 bases between the germline ends. CDR3 coding DNA: TGTGCCAGCAGCTTAGGAGCTAGCACAGATACGCAGTATTTT. Its protein is CASSLGASTDTQYF.

This chain joins TRBV5-4 and TRBJ2-2; tentative D call: TRBD1 (6 bases). V was trimmed by 2 bases and J by 4 bases, leaving 12 bases between them. The CDR3 totals 15 residues. Germline CDR1 SGHNT, CDR2 YYREEE (reference sequence). In DNA form, the CDR3 reads TGTGCCAGCAGCTTCGAGGACAGAGTCACCGGGGAGCTGTTTTTT. It specifies CASSFEDRVTGELFF. Based on the CDR3 plus reference TRBV5-4 and TRBJ2-2, the full variable domain is ETGVTQSPTHLIKTRGQQVTLRCSSQSGHNTVSWYQQALGQGPQFIFQYYREEENGRGNFPPRFSGLQFPNYSSELNVNALELDDSALYLCASSFEDRVTGELFFGEGSRLTVL.

The chain uses TRBV28 and TRBJ2-7; D remains unclear. Deletions cut 8 bases from V and 2 bases from J, with 7 bases between. The CDR3 consists of 11 residues. Germline lookup yields CDR1 MDHEN and CDR2 SYDVKM. CDR3 nucleotides: TGTGCCAGCCGCGGTGCCTACGAGCAGTACTTC. This gives the protein CASRGAYEQYF. The full variable domain, its missing parts supplied by reference TRBV28 and TRBJ2-7, is DVKVTQSSRYLVKRTGEKVFLECVQDMDHENMFWYRQDPGLGLRLIYFSYDVKMKEKGDIPEGYSVSREKKERFSLILESASTNQTSMYLCASRGAYEQYFGPGTRLTVT.

A few counts support this clone. The rearrangement joins TRBV5-1 to TRBJ2-1, with a tentative D call TRBD2 (5 bases). This CDR3 is built from 13 residues. The V and J ends lost 1 base and 11 bases respectively, with 13 bases between them. Germline V lookup: CDR1 SGHRS, CDR2 YFSETQ. The CDR3 spells CASSLYLAPKQFF. CDR3 bases: TGCGCCAGCAGCTTGTACCTAGCTCCTAAGCAGTTCTTC.

The chain employs TRBV5-5 and TRBJ1-6; D may be TRBD1 (6 bases). The germline V and J ends were trimmed by 1 base and 9 bases, with 14 bases remaining between them. This CDR3 is 15 amino acids long. Germline lookup yields CDR1 SGHKS and CDR2 YYEKEE (reference sequence). Here the CDR3 DNA reads TGTGCCAGCAGCTTGACGGGGGGGCCCGGTTCACCCCTCCACTTT. Residues: CASSLTGGPGSPLHF. The full variable domain, completed using reference TRBV5-5 and TRBJ1-6, is DAGVTQSPTHLIKTRGQQVTLRCSPISGHKSVSWYQQVLGQGPQFIFQYYEKEERGRGNFPDRFSARQFPNYSSELNVNALLLGDSALYLCASSLTGGPGSPLHFGNGTRLTVT.

The chain joins TRBV6-1 to TRBJ1-6; 7 positions match TRBD1. The CDR3 spans 14 residues. CDR1 and CDR2 (germline): MNHNS, SASEGT. The V and J ends lost 1 base and 9 bases, in that order; junction bases with no gene match: 3. CDR3 DNA: TGTGCCAGCAGTGAAGGTGACAGGGTTTCACCCCTCCACTTT. It is translated as CASSEGDRVSPLHF.

The CDR3 nucleotides are TGTGCCAGCAGCGAGACAGGGTATGGCTACACCTTC. Its protein is CASSETGYGYTF. V gene TRBV7-3 combines with J gene TRBJ1-2, with 7 bases that match TRBD1. CDR1 and CDR2 from the germline V gene are SGHTA and FQGTGA. The CDR3 is 12 residues long. With V trimmed by 5 bases and J by 5 bases, 2 bases remained unmatched.

The genes are TRBV7-9 and TRBJ1-1, with 9 bases identical to TRBD1. With 4 bases clipped from V and 1 base from J, the junction kept 4 bases outside the gene matches. CDR1 and CDR2 (germline): SEHNR, FQNEAQ (reference sequence). This CDR3 spans 15 amino acids. The CDR3 DNA follows: TGTGCCAGCAGCTGGGGACAGGGAAGGAACACTGAAGCTTTCTTT. It is translated as CASSWGQGRNTEAFF.

This clone has just one count. This sequence joins TRBV18 and TRBJ1-1; 10 bases match TRBD1. Germline V gives CDR1 KGHSH, CDR2 LQKENI. The CDR3 sequence is 14 residues long. J was trimmed by 5 bases and V by 5 bases; bases with no gene match: 5. CDR3 sequence (DNA): TGTGCCAGCTCAGTAGACAGGGGGCGAACTGAAGCTTTCTTT. It codes for CASSVDRGRTEAFF.

The chain couples TRBV28 to TRBJ2-3, with a possible D match to TRBD1 (5 bases). Germline V gene lookup returns CDR1 MDHEN and CDR2 SYDVKM. The CDR3 totals 15 residues. The ends were cut back, 6 bases at V and 4 bases at J, with 17 bases in the middle. In nucleotides, the CDR3 is TGTGCCAGCAGCCCTTGGGGCCCGATGGCAGATACGCAGTATTTT. Its protein product is CASSPWGPMADTQYF.

J is TRBJ1-2 and V is TRBV19, with 11 bases lining up with TRBD1. The CDR3 covers 11 residues. Germline lookup yields CDR1 LNHDA and CDR2 SQIVND (reference sequence). With 5 bases clipped from V and 12 bases from J, the junction kept 2 bases outside the gene matches. CDR3 sequence reads: CASSGTGGDTF. The CDR3 DNA follows: TGTGCCAGTAGTGGGACAGGGGGTGACACCTTC.

The rearrangement uses TRBV15 and TRBJ2-7, with D maybe TRBD1 (6 bases). This CDR3 comprises 17 residues. V lost 0 bases to trimming and J lost 0 bases, with 15 bases between them. CDR1 LNHNV and CDR2 YYDKDF come from the germline V gene (reference sequence). CDR3 nucleotide sequence: TGTGCCACCAGCAGAGATCATGGGGGCAGAGCCTCCTACGAGCAGTACTTC. It is translated as CATSRDHGGRASYEQYF.

The CDR3 DNA reads as TGTGCCAGCAGTTACGGGGCGGGGGACGCAGATACGCAGTATTTT. It yields the protein CASSYGAGDADTQYF. The chain uses TRBV6-5 and TRBJ2-3; TRBD2 agrees at 7 bases. V lost 2 bases, J lost 4 bases, and 6 bases stayed unmatched. CDR1 and CDR2 (germline): MNHEY, SVGAGI. The CDR3 is made up of 15 amino acids.

The table lists this clone with a count of one. This CDR3 is CATRQGKDYGYTF. CDR3 in DNA: TGTGCCACCCGACAGGGTAAGGACTATGGCTACACCTTC. The V and J genes are TRBV19 and TRBJ1-2; 7 nucleotides match TRBD1. The J segment lost 3 bases and the V segment lost 10 bases, leaving 8 bases of the junction unmatched. CDR1 and CDR2 (germline): LNHDA, SQIVND (reference sequence). CDR3 length: 13 amino acids. Filled out from reference TRBV19 and TRBJ1-2, the complete variable domain reads DGGITQSPKYLFRKEGQNVTLSCEQNLNHDAMYWYRQDPGQGLRLIYYSQIVNDFQKGDIAEGYSVSREKKESFPLTVTSAQKNPTAFYLCATRQGKDYGYTFGSGTRLTVV.

The J gene is TRBJ2-7, the V gene TRBV27; 9 nucleotides match TRBD1. Germline CDR1 reads MNHEY; CDR2 reads SMNVEV (reference sequence). J gave up 2 bases and V 5 bases, and 7 bases lay outside the gene matches. The CDR3 runs 15 residues. CDR3 loop: CASSPRTGAAYEQYF. The CDR3 nucleotides read TGTGCCAGCAGTCCCCGGACAGGGGCAGCCTACGAGCAGTACTTC.

The J gene is TRBJ1-6, the V gene TRBV28; a possible D gene is TRBD1 (5 bases). Germline V lookup: CDR1 MDHEN, CDR2 SYDVKM. There are 14 residues in the CDR3. V was clipped by 6 bases and J by 7 bases, with 13 bases between them. DNA of the CDR3: TGTGCCAGCAGCGTAAACCGACAGAATTCACCCCTCCACTTT. Translated: CASSVNRQNSPLHF.

The rearrangement uses TRBV6-5 and TRBJ2-1, with 9 bases that match TRBD2. The J segment lost 6 bases and the V segment lost 5 bases, leaving 8 bases of the junction unmatched. CDR1 and CDR2 from the germline V gene are MNHEY and SVGAGI. The CDR3 is 15 amino acids. The CDR3 protein is CASSPQTSGLNEQFF. Written as DNA, the CDR3 is TGTGCCAGCAGTCCCCAGACTAGCGGCCTCAATGAGCAGTTCTTC.

The V gene is TRBV6-1, the J gene TRBJ1-1; 7 bases match TRBD1. V lost 6 bases and J lost 3; bases outside the gene matches: 7. The CDR3 totals 14 residues. Germline CDR1 and CDR2: MNHNS and SASEGT. The CDR3 protein is CASSELDRDTEAFF. For the CDR3, the DNA is TGTGCCAGCAGCGAACTAGACAGGGACACTGAAGCTTTCTTT.

The sample holds a few counts of this clone. The gene calls are TRBV7-3 and TRBJ2-2; TRBD1 aligns across 7 bases. The V segment lost 3 bases and the J segment 6 bases; nucleotides outside the gene matches: 10. CDR1 and CDR2 from the germline V gene are SGHTA and FQGTGA. This CDR3 is 16 amino acids long. In nucleotides, the CDR3 is TGTGCCAGCAGCTTTAAGGCAGGGGGTTTGGCCGGGGAGCTGTTTTTT. This gives the protein CASSFKAGGLAGELFF.

This CDR3 is CASSLFVAGSPLHF. DNA of the CDR3: TGTGCCAGCAGCTTATTCGTCGCAGGATCACCCCTCCACTTT. This chain uses TRBV7-8 with TRBJ1-6; D is uncertain. The CDR3 runs 14 residues. Trimming removed 2 bases from V and 10 bases from J, with 12 bases in between. Germline V gene sequence: CDR1 SGHVS, CDR2 FQNEAQ.

The chain carries TRBV7-9 and TRBJ1-4; the match to TRBD1 covers 9 bases. The CDR3 has 14 amino acids. Germline V gives CDR1 SEHNR, CDR2 FQNEAQ (reference sequence). With V trimmed by 4 bases and J by 5 bases, 2 bases remained unmatched. CDR3 DNA: TGTGCCAGCAGCTCTGGACAGGGGAATGAAAAACTGTTTTTT. It encodes CASSSGQGNEKLFF.

The chain couples TRBV7-2 to TRBJ1-6; 8 bases are a match to TRBD1. Germline CDR1 reads SGHTA; CDR2 reads FQGNSA. V gave up 4 bases and J gave up 7 bases; unmatched junction bases: 9. The CDR3 spans 16 residues. The CDR3: CASSSRGDRTNSPLHF. The CDR3 DNA is TGTGCCAGCAGCTCTAGGGGGGACAGGACCAATTCACCCCTCCACTTT.

J is TRBJ1-1 and V is TRBV19, with D possibly being TRBD1 (5 bases). This CDR3 has 16 amino acids. V was pared by 3 bases and J by 1 base, with 15 bases between. The germline V gene encodes CDR1 LNHDA and CDR2 SQIVND (reference sequence). This CDR3 reads CASSIRGRGTNTEAFF. As DNA, the CDR3 is TGTGCCAGTAGTATTCGTGGTCGGGGGACGAACACTGAAGCTTTCTTT.

The rearrangement joins TRBV30 to TRBJ1-3; no clear D gene. Trimming stripped 0 bases from V and 0 bases from J, with 6 bases between. The CDR3 consists of 14 residues. The germline gives CDR1 GTSNPN, CDR2 SVGIG (reference sequence). The DNA for the CDR3 is TGTGCCTGGAGTGTCGAGAGCTCTGGAAACACCATATATTTT. Translating it yields CAWSVESSGNTIYF.

This chain links TRBV4-1 with TRBJ2-3; 7 bases are a match to TRBD2. The V and J ends lost 8 bases and 4 bases, in that order; junction bases with no gene match: 6. There are 13 residues in the CDR3. The germline gives CDR1 MGHRA, CDR2 YSYEKL. The CDR3 DNA reads TGCGCCAGCGGCGGGCTAGCGGCAGATACGCAGTATTTT. It yields the protein CASGGLAADTQYF.

The chain uses TRBV5-5 and TRBJ2-7, with a possible D match to TRBD1 (5 bases). This CDR3 is built from 15 residues. Looked up from germline, CDR1 is SGHKS and CDR2 is YYEKEE (reference sequence). V lost 2 bases and J lost 0, with 12 bases in between. The CDR3 nucleotides are TGTGCCAGCAGCTTCCAAATAACAGGCTCCTACGAGCAGTACTTC. It yields the protein CASSFQITGSYEQYF.

This chain links TRBV5-5 with TRBJ1-2; TRBD1 agrees at 8 bases. Looked up from germline, CDR1 is SGHKS and CDR2 is YYEKEE (reference sequence). The CDR3 runs to 13 residues. With V trimmed by 4 bases and J by 5 bases, 4 bases remained unmatched. The DNA for the CDR3 is TGTGCCAGCAGCCTGGGACAGGTTTATGGCTACACCTTC. Residues: CASSLGQVYGYTF.

The V gene is TRBV13, the J gene TRBJ1-6; D call uncertain. V was cut by 2 bases and J by 10 bases, with 15 bases left in between. This CDR3 is built from 15 residues. Germline V lookup: CDR1 PRHDT, CDR2 FYEKMQ (reference sequence). CDR3: CASSLPRPAGSPLHF. CDR3 DNA: TGTGCCAGCAGCTTACCACGACCAGCGGGCTCACCCCTCCACTTT.

The J gene is TRBJ1-2, the V gene TRBV4-2; TRBD1 might be the D (6 bases). Trimming took off 1 base at V and 5 bases at J, with 17 bases between the two ends. There are 16 residues in the CDR3. CDR1 is LGHNA and CDR2 is YNFKEQ in the germline V gene. In DNA, the CDR3 is TGTGCCAGCAGCCAAGGGGGCGGGGGGCGCGAGTATGGCTACACCTTC. Translation gives CASSQGGGGREYGYTF.

The genes are TRBV6-5 and TRBJ1-1, with D perhaps TRBD1 (5 bases). The V gene lost 4 bases and the J gene lost 0 bases, with 6 bases spanning the gap. This CDR3 is 13 amino acids long. Germline CDR1 and CDR2: MNHEY and SVGAGI. The CDR3 sequence is CASSSTVNTEAFF. The CDR3, as DNA: TGTGCCAGCAGTTCGACAGTGAACACTGAAGCTTTCTTT.

The chain uses TRBV5-4 and TRBJ2-1, with 10 bases that match TRBD2. The CDR3 runs to 17 residues. The V gene end was trimmed by 5 bases and the J gene end by 8 bases; junction bases not matched to a gene: 16. Per the germline V gene, CDR1 is SGHNT and CDR2 is YYREEE (reference sequence). The CDR3 sequence is CASSFDRSPGLADEQFF. The CDR3 DNA reads as TGTGCCAGCAGTTTCGACAGGTCCCCTGGACTAGCGGATGAGCAGTTCTTC.